This T cell receptor beta chain was identified during a study of blood T cell repertoires in COVID-19. Study at large: Some COVID-19 samples were acute and others convalescent; all came from the United States, Italy and Spain. Nucleic acid was either cDNA or gDNA, and it came from T cells, B-cell-depleted T cells, or PBMCs.

Original methodology: Reference gene primer amplification yielded estimated nucleated cell counts. Here immunoSEQ multiplex PCR was the method, and the copy in TCRdb shows in-frame clones only, minus some. The D gene and trimming were derived from the DNA, and the V and J assignments and clone size from that table. The sample includes about 60,000 clones, about 90% of them seen just once. The CDR3 consists of 15 residues. Germline assignment: CDR1 SGHVS and CDR2 FQNEAQ. V was trimmed by 3 bases and J by 4 bases, leaving 14 bases between them. This TCR came from a man aged 60-69 years with active COVID-19. Sequenced sample: peripheral blood. The chain combines TRBV7-8 with TRBJ2-3, with D possibly being TRBD1 (6 bases). In nucleotides, the CDR3 is TGTGCCAGCAGCTTTGGAGGACAGATTGCAGATACGCAGTATTTT. It yields the protein CASSFGGQIADTQYF. Complete variable domain (other parts from reference TRBV7-8 and TRBJ2-3): GAGVSQSPRYKVAKRGQDVALRCDPISGHVSLFWYQQALGQGPEFLTYFQNEAQLDKSGLPSDRFFAERPEGSVSTLKIQRTQQEDSAVYLCASSFGGQIADTQYFGPGTRLTVL.